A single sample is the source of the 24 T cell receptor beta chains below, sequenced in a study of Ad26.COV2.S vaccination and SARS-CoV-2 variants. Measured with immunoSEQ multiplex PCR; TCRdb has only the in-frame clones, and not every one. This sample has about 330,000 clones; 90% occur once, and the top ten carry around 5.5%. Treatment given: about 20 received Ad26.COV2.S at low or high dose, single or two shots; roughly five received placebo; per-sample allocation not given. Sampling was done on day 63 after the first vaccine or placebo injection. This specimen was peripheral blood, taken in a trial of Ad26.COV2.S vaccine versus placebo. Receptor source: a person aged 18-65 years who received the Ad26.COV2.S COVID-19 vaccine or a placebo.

In DNA, the CDR3 is TGCGCCAGCAGCTTCCGAGGGATGGGGGCTGGGGCCAACGTCCTGACTTTC. Its protein is CASSFRGMGAGANVLTF. This chain uses TRBV4-3 with TRBJ2-6; D possibly uses TRBD1 or TRBD2 (5 bases each). CDR3 length equals 17 residues. Trimming removed 5 bases at V and 2 bases at J, with 16 bases between. CDR1 and CDR2 from the germline V gene are LGHNA and YSLEER.

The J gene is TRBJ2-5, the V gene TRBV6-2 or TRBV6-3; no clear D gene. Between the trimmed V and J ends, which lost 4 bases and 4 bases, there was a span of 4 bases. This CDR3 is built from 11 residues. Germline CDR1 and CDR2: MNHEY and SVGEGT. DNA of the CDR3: TGTGCCAGCAGTTGGGGAGAGACCCAGTACTTC. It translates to CASSWGETQYF.

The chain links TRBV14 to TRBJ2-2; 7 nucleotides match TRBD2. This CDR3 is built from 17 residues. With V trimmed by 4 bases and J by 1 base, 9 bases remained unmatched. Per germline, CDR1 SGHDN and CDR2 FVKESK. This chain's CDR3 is CASSLHPSSGNTGELFF. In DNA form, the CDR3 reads TGTGCCAGCAGCCTTCACCCCTCTAGCGGGAACACCGGGGAGCTGTTTTTT.

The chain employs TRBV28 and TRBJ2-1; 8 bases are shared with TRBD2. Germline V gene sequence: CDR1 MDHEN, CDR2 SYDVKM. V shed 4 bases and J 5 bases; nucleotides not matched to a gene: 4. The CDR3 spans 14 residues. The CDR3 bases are TGTGCCAGCAGTTCCGGGGGGGCGCACAATGAGCAGTTCTTC. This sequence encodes CASSSGGAHNEQFF.

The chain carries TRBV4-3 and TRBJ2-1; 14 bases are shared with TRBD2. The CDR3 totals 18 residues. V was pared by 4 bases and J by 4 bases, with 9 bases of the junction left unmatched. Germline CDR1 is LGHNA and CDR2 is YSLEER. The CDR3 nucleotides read TGCGCCAGCAGCCCGACTAGCGGGAGGGCCGACGGGTACAATGAGCAGTTCTTC. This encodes CASSPTSGRADGYNEQFF.

DNA of the CDR3: TGTGCCAGCAGTTACTCGTGGGAAGAGGACTATGGCTACACCTTC. Translating it yields CASSYSWEEDYGYTF. The gene calls are TRBV6-5 and TRBJ1-2; D not resolved. V shed 0 bases and J shed 3 bases, with 11 bases lying between them. CDR1 and CDR2 from the germline V gene are MNHEY and SVGAGI. CDR3 length equals 15 residues.

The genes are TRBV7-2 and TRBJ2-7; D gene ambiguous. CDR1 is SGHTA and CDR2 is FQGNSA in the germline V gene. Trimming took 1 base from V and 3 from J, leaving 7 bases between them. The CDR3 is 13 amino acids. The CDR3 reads CASSLESSYEQYF. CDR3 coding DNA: TGTGCCAGCAGCTTAGAGTCCAGCTACGAGCAGTACTTC.

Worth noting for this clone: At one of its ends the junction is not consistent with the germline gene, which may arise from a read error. CDR3 sequence: CASSQAGSNYGYTF. The CDR3 bases are TGTGCCAGCAGCCAGGCGGGATCCAACTACGGCTACACCTTC. The chain has TRBV3-1 (or the pseudogene TRBV3-2) and TRBJ1-2; D uncertain. Germline CDR1 and CDR2: LGHDT and YNNKEL (reference sequence). The CDR3 contains 14 residues.

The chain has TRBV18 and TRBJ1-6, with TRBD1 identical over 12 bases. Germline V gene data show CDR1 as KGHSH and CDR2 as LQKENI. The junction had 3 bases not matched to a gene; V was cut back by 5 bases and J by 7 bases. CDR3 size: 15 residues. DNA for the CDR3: TGTGCCAGCTCAGCGGGACAGGGGGCAAATTCACCCCTCCACTTT. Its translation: CASSAGQGANSPLHF. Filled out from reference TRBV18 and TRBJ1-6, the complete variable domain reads NAGVMQNPRHLVRRRGQEARLRCSPMKGHSHVYWYRQLPEEGLKFMVYLQKENIIDESGMPKERFSAEFPKEGPSILRIQQVVRGDSAAYFCASSAGQGANSPLHFGNGTRLTVT.

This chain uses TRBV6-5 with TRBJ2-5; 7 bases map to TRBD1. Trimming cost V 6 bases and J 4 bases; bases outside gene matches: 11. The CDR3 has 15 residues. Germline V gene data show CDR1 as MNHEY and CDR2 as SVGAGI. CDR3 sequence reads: CASSFETGILETQYF. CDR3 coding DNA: TGTGCCAGCAGCTTCGAGACAGGGATTCTAGAGACCCAGTACTTC.

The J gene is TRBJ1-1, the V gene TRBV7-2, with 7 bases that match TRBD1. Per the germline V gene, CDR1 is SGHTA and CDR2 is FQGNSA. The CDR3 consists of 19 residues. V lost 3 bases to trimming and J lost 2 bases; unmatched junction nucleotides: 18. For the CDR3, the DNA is TGTGCCAGCAGCTTCCCGCTCGGGCCCGGACAGGACCGTAACACTGAAGCTTTCTTT. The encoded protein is CASSFPLGPGQDRNTEAFF.

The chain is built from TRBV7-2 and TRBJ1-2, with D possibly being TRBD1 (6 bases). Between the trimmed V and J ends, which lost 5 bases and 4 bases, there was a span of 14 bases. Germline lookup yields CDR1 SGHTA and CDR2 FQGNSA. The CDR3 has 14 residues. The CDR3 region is CASSRAGVSYGYTF. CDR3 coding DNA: TGTGCCAGCAGCCGTGCAGGGGTCTCCTATGGCTACACCTTC.

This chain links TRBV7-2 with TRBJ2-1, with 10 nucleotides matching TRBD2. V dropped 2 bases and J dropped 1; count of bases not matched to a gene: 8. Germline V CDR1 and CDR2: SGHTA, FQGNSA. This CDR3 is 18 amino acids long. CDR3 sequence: CASSLLAGALLSYNEQFF. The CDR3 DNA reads TGTGCCAGCAGCTTACTAGCGGGAGCGCTGCTTTCCTACAATGAGCAGTTCTTC.

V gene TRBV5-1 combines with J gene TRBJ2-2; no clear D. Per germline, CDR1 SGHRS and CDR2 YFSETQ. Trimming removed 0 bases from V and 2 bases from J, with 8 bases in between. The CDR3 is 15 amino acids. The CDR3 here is CASSLAYYNTGELFF. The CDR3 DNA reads TGCGCCAGCAGCTTGGCCTATTACAACACCGGGGAGCTGTTTTTT.

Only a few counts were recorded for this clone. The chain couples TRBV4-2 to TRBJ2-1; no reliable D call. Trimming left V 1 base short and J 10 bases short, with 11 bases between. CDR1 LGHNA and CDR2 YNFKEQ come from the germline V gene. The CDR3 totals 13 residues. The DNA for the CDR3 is TGTGCCAGCAGCCAAGGAGTGGGCACAGAGCAGTTCTTC. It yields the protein CASSQGVGTEQFF.

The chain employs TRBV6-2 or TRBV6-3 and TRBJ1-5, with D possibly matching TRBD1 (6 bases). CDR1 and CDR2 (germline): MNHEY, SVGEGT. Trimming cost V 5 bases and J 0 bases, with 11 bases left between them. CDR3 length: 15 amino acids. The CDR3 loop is CASSRGQYSNQPQHF. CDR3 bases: TGTGCCAGCAGTCGCGGACAGTATAGCAATCAGCCCCAGCATTTT.

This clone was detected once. CDR3 DNA sequence: TGTGCCAGCAGCCCCCCCTTCGTGAGGGCTGCTGGAAACACCATATATTTT. This gives the protein CASSPPFVRAAGNTIYF. The J gene is TRBJ1-3, the V gene TRBV11-2, with D uncertain. The germline V gene has CDR1 SGHAT and CDR2 FQNNGV. Between the trimmed V and J ends, which lost 5 bases and 2 bases, there was a span of 19 bases. The CDR3 totals 17 residues.

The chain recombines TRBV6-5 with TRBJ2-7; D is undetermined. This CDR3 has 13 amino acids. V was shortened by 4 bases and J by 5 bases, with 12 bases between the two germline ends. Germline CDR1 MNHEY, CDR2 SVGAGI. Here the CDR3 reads CASSSLVRDEQYV. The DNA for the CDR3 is TGTGCCAGCAGTTCACTCGTTAGAGACGAGCAGTACGTC.

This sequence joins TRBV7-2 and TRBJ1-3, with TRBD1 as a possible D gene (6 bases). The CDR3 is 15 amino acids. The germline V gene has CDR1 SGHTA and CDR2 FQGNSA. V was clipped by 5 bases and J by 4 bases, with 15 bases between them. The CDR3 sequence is CASSAFGGSGNTIYF. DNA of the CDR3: TGTGCCAGCAGCGCGTTTGGGGGCTCGGGAAACACCATATATTTT.

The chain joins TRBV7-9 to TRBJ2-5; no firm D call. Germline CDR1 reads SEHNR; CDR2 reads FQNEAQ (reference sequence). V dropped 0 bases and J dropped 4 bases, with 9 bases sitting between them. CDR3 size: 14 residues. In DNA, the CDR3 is TGTGCCAGCAGCTTAGCTAGTGGAAGAGAGACCCAGTACTTC. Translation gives CASSLASGRETQYF.

The CDR3 DNA is TGCGCCAGCAGCCAAGACTGGGGGGGCTTACGTAATGAAAAACTGTTTTTT. Protein sequence: CASSQDWGGLRNEKLFF. The V gene is TRBV4-3, the J gene TRBJ1-4; D might be TRBD1 (6 bases). Germline V lookup: CDR1 LGHNA, CDR2 YSLEER. Trimming left V 0 bases short and J 4 bases short, with 15 bases between. The length of the CDR3 is 17 residues.

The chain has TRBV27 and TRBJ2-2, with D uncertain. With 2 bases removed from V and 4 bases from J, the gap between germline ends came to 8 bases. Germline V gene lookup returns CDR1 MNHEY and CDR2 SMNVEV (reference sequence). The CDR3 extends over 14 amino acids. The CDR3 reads CASSLVFSTGELFF. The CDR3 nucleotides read TGTGCCAGCAGTTTAGTCTTTAGCACCGGGGAGCTGTTTTTT.

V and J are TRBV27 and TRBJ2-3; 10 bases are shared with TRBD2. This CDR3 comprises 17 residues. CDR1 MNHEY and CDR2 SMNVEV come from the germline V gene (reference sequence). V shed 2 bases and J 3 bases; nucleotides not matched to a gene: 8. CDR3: CASSLASGTSATDTQYF. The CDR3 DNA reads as TGTGCCAGCAGTTTAGCATCCGGGACTAGCGCAACAGATACGCAGTATTTT.

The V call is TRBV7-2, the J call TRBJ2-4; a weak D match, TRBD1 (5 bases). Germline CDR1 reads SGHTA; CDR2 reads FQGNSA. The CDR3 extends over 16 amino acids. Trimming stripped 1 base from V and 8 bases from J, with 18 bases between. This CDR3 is CASSLGGRGPQDIQYF. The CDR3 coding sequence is TGTGCCAGCAGCTTAGGGGGAAGGGGTCCTCAAGACATTCAGTACTTC.